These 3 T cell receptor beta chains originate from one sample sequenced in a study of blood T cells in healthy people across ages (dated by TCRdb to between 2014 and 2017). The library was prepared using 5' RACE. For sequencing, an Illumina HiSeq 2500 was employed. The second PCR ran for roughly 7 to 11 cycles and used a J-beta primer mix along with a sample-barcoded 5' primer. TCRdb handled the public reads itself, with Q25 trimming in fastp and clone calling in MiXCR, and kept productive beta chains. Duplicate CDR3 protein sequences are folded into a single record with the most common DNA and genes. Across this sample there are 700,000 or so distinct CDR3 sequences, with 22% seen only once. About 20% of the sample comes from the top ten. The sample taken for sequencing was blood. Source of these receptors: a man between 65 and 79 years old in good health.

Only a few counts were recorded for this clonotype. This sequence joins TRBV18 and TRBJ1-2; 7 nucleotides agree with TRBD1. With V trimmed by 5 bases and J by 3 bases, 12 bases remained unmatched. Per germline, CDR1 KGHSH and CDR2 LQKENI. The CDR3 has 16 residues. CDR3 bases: TGTGCCAGCTCATCCGGCCGGGGACAGACCGACTATGGCTACACCTTC. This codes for CASSSGRGQTDYGYTF. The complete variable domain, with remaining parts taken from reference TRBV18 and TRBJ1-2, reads NAGVMQNPRHLVRRRGQEARLRCSPMKGHSHVYWYRQLPEEGLKFMVYLQKENIIDESGMPKERFSAEFPKEGPSILRIQQVVRGDSAAYFCASSSGRGQTDYGYTFGSGTRLTVV.

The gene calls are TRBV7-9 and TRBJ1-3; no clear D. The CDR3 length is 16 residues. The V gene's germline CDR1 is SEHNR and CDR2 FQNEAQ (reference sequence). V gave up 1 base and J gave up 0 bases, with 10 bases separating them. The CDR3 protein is CASSLGAGISGNTIYF. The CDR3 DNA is TGTGCCAGCAGCTTAGGGGCCGGGATCTCTGGAAACACCATATATTTT.

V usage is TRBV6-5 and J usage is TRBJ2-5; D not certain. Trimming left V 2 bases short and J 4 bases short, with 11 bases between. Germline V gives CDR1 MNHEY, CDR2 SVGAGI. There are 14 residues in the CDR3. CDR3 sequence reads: CASSYGKPGETQYF. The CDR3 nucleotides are TGTGCCAGCAGTTACGGCAAGCCAGGAGAGACCCAGTACTTC.